Each of the 31 T cell receptor beta chains below was sequenced from the same sample in a study of identical twins. TCRdb independently ran MiXCR on the 5' RACE reads; one entry per CDR3 protein. Of approximately 220,000 distinct CDR3 sequences in the sample, 7.5% were seen once. These data are also associated with another study on yellow fever vaccine responses in identical twins.

Sequenced input: memory (CD45RO+) T cells sorted from blood. The receptors originated from a woman younger than 35 in good health.

The chain couples TRBV20-1 to TRBJ1-2; D is perhaps TRBD1 (5 bases). The CDR3 is 12 residues long. Germline CDR1 and CDR2: DFQATT and SNEGSKA (reference sequence). The V and J ends lost 4 bases and 3 bases respectively, with 9 bases between them. Here the CDR3 DNA reads TGCAGTGCTACGGGACGTGACTATGGCTACACCTTC. Translation gives CSATGRDYGYTF.

This clonotype has more than one count but fewer than ten. The chain joins TRBV2 to TRBJ2-5, with D unclear. Germline V gene sequence: CDR1 SNHLY, CDR2 FYNNEI. V was shortened by 2 bases and J by 6 bases, with 10 bases between the two germline ends. This CDR3 region has 13 residues. The CDR3 loop is CASSEPDSKTQYF. CDR3 nucleotides: TGTGCCAGCAGTGAACCCGACTCAAAGACCCAGTACTTC.

This clonotype appeared a few times. The V and J genes are TRBV6-5 and TRBJ2-3; 8 bases are a match to TRBD1. CDR1 is MNHEY, CDR2 SVGAGI, per germline. The CDR3 spans 19 residues. V shed 0 bases, J shed 4 bases, and the junction held 15 bases outside the gene matches. CDR3 coding DNA: TGTGCCAGCAGTTACTCAGGACGGAGGACAGGGAAGAATTCAGATACGCAGTATTTT. The encoded protein is CASSYSGRRTGKNSDTQYF.

This clonotype was counted many times. V gene TRBV20-1 combines with J gene TRBJ2-1, with D unclear. The CDR3 has 15 amino acids. Trimming pared 5 bases from V and 0 bases from J, leaving 14 bases between. Germline CDR1 and CDR2: DFQATT and SNEGSKA (reference sequence). In DNA form, the CDR3 reads TGCAGTGCTGATGAGAGCGCTAGCTCCTACAATGAGCAGTTCTTC. Translated, it gives CSADESASSYNEQFF.

This clonotype was observed a handful of times. This chain uses TRBV5-1 with TRBJ1-1; D uncertain. Trimming removed 6 bases from V and 0 bases from J, with 12 bases in between. CDR1 is SGHRS, CDR2 YFSETQ, per germline. The CDR3 contains 14 residues. The CDR3: CASKGAELNTEAFF. As DNA, the CDR3 is TGCGCCAGCAAAGGCGCAGAACTGAACACTGAAGCTTTCTTT.

This clonotype was detected a few times. The chain is built from TRBV20-1 and TRBJ1-1; D is perhaps TRBD1 (6 bases). The V gene lost 6 bases and the J gene lost 10 bases, with 18 bases spanning the gap. In germline, CDR1 is DFQATT, CDR2 SNEGSKA (reference sequence). This CDR3 is 12 amino acids long. In nucleotides, the CDR3 is TGCAGTGCCAGGTGGGGGGACAAGGGAGCTTTCTTT. Its protein product is CSARWGDKGAFF.

Many counts were recorded for this clonotype. The gene calls are TRBV6-2 or TRBV6-3 and TRBJ1-1; no definite D call. Germline CDR1 reads MNHEY; CDR2 reads SVGEGT. Between the trimmed V and J ends, which lost 4 bases and 2 bases, there was a span of 5 bases. The CDR3 is 12 residues long. CDR3 in amino acids: CASSFYNTEAFF. CDR3 coding DNA: TGTGCCAGCAGTTTTTACAACACTGAAGCTTTCTTT.

J is TRBJ2-5 and V is TRBV27; a possible D gene is TRBD2 (5 bases). Trimming cost V 3 bases and J 2 bases, with 10 bases left between them. This CDR3 region has 14 residues. The germline V gene has CDR1 MNHEY and CDR2 SMNVEV (reference sequence). The CDR3: CASSLRVTQETQYF. DNA for the CDR3: TGTGCCAGCAGTTTGAGGGTAACACAAGAGACCCAGTACTTC.

The rearrangement uses TRBV20-1 and TRBJ2-1; TRBD1 agrees at 9 bases. TRBJ2-7 matches the DNA end more closely, so the J call is doubtful. CDR1 and CDR2 (germline): DFQATT, SNEGSKA (reference sequence). The CDR3 runs 15 residues. The DNA for the CDR3 is TGCAGTGCTAGGGGGTCGGACAGGGGATACAATGAGCAGTACTTC. Protein: CSARGSDRGYNEQYF.

This clonotype was recorded at least ten times. The V gene is TRBV5-5, the J gene TRBJ2-7; TRBD2 matches 8 bases. The V gene's germline CDR1 is SGHKS and CDR2 YYEKEE (reference sequence). The CDR3 contains 15 residues. The V gene end was trimmed by 3 bases and the J gene end by 3 bases; junction bases not matched to a gene: 8. The chain's CDR3 is CASSSRGVPSYEQYF. The CDR3 DNA sequence: TGTGCCAGCAGCTCGCGGGGGGTCCCTAGCTACGAGCAGTACTTC.

This clonotype was counted only a few times. The J gene is TRBJ2-3, the V gene TRBV20-1; 10 bases align to TRBD2. The germline V gene has CDR1 DFQATT and CDR2 SNEGSKA (reference sequence). V shed 5 bases and J 5 bases; nucleotides not matched to a gene: 7. The CDR3 extends over 14 amino acids. The DNA of the CDR3 is TGCAGTGCTGGGAAGCGGGAGGGGGGAGATACGCAGTATTTT. This gives the protein CSAGKREGGDTQYF.

This chain uses TRBV7-6 with TRBJ2-7; D uncertain. Trimming removed 6 bases at V and 2 bases at J, with 14 bases between. The CDR3 has 14 residues. The germline gives CDR1 SGHVS, CDR2 FNYEAQ. CDR3 nucleotides: TGTGCCAGCAGTCCCAGGACGCAAACCTACGAGCAGTACTTC. Residues: CASSPRTQTYEQYF.

The rearrangement joins TRBV7-9 to TRBJ2-7, with 9 bases matching TRBD1. Germline CDR1 and CDR2: SEHNR and FQNEAQ (reference sequence). The CDR3 sequence is 15 residues long. The J segment lost 3 bases and the V segment lost 5 bases, leaving 8 bases of the junction unmatched. DNA for the CDR3: TGTGCCAGCAGCCCCCAGACAGGGGGTAGCTACGAGCAGTACTTC. It yields the protein CASSPQTGGSYEQYF.

Notes on this clonotype: At one end, the junction sequence differs from germline, possibly due to a read error. The J gene is TRBJ2-1, the V gene TRBV12-3 or TRBV12-4, with 7 bases aligning to TRBD1. The CDR3 length is 14 residues. CDR3: CASSPDRTGNEQSF. The CDR3 DNA reads TGTGCCAGCAGTCCGGACAGGACGGGCAATGAGCAGTCCTTC.

For the CDR3, the DNA is TGCAGTGTTGGGACGTACCAAGAGACCCAGTACTTC. Translating it yields CSVGTYQETQYF. The chain joins TRBV20-1 to TRBJ2-5; D possibly uses TRBD1 or TRBD2 (5 bases each). V was cut by 7 bases and J by 0 bases, with 9 bases left in between. CDR1 is DFQATT, CDR2 SNEGSKA, per germline (reference sequence). The CDR3 contains 12 residues.

A few counts support this clonotype. The chain uses TRBV20-1 and TRBJ2-7; the D gene is possibly TRBD2 (6 bases). There are 12 residues in the CDR3. V was shortened by 3 bases and J by 4 bases, with 10 bases between the two germline ends. Germline CDR1 is DFQATT and CDR2 is SNEGSKA (reference sequence). In DNA form, the CDR3 reads TGCAGTGCTAGCGAGGGGAGGTACGAGCAGTACTTC. Its translation: CSASEGRYEQYF.

The genes are TRBV6-2 or TRBV6-3 and TRBJ2-1, with 11 nucleotides matching TRBD2. V dropped 6 bases and J dropped 7; count of bases not matched to a gene: 11. The CDR3 sequence is 16 residues long. Germline V gives CDR1 MNHEY, CDR2 SVGEGT. This CDR3 reads CASRLTLLAGENEQFF. The DNA for the CDR3 is TGTGCCAGCAGACTAACATTACTAGCGGGAGAGAATGAGCAGTTCTTC.

This clonotype came up a few times. This chain links TRBV11-2 with TRBJ1-2; D ambiguous. Germline-derived CDR1 and CDR2 are SGHAT and FQNNGV. The CDR3 is made up of 13 amino acids. Deletions cut 4 bases from V and 4 bases from J, with 10 bases between. Here the CDR3 reads CASSSSKAYGYTF. Here the CDR3 DNA reads TGTGCCAGCAGCTCATCAAAGGCCTATGGCTACACCTTC.

This clonotype was counted between two and nine times. The DNA of the CDR3 is TGTGCCAGCAGCTTAGCGGGGGTAGCGGGATACGAGCAGTACTTC. Residues: CASSLAGVAGYEQYF. The rearrangement links TRBV7-2 to TRBJ2-7, with 8 positions matching TRBD2. From germline, CDR1 is SGHTA and CDR2 FQGNSA. This CDR3 contains 15 residues. J lost 4 bases, V lost 0 bases, and 5 bases had no gene match.

This sequence joins TRBV2 and TRBJ1-6, with no clear D. Germline V CDR1 and CDR2: SNHLY, FYNNEI. CDR3 length: 16 amino acids. The V end lost 0 bases, the J end lost 2 bases, and 8 bases lay between the germline ends. The CDR3 region is CASSEAGFTYNSPLHF. In DNA form, the CDR3 reads TGTGCCAGCAGTGAAGCAGGGTTTACCTATAATTCACCCCTCCACTTT.

The rearrangement joins TRBV30 to TRBJ2-2; D is uncertain. There are 14 residues in the CDR3. V was pared by 0 bases and J by 7 bases, with 12 bases between. Per the germline V gene, CDR1 is GTSNPN and CDR2 is SVGIG (reference sequence). CDR3 DNA: TGTGCCTGGAGTGTACTTTGGTCGGTCGGGGAGCTGTTTTTT. Its translation: CAWSVLWSVGELFF. Complete variable domain (other parts from reference TRBV30 and TRBJ2-2): SQTIHQWPATLVQPVGSPLSLECTVEGTSNPNLYWYRQAAGRGLQLLFYSVGIGQISSEVPQNLSASRPQDRQFILSSKKLLLSDSGFYLCAWSVLWSVGELFFGEGSRLTVL.

In its sample, this clonotype was seen many times. The rearrangement joins TRBV12-3 or TRBV12-4 to TRBJ2-2, with 14 bases matching TRBD2. The CDR3 spans 16 residues. J lost 7 bases, V lost 4 bases, and 5 bases had no gene match. The CDR3 loop reads CASSSGLAGGFGELFF. The CDR3 region has the DNA TGTGCCAGCAGTTCAGGACTAGCGGGAGGTTTCGGGGAGCTGTTTTTT.

Points on this clonotype: A single base separates this from a much larger clone, so it may be a read error. This rearrangement joins TRBV20-1 to TRBJ2-1; 7 bases are a match to TRBD1. Looked up from germline, CDR1 is DFQATT and CDR2 is SNEGSKA (reference sequence). This CDR3 region has 16 residues. CDR3 bases: TGCAGTGCTAGCGGCCCACAGGGGACCCTATACAATGAGCAGATCTTC. Protein product: CSASGPQGTLYNEQIF.

This clonotype was picked up many times. V is TRBV2 and J is TRBJ2-1; 9 nucleotides align to TRBD2. J lost 4 bases, V lost 2 bases, and 18 bases had no gene match. Germline loops: CDR1 SNHLY, CDR2 FYNNEI. CDR3 length: 20 residues. CDR3 sequence reads: CASSEFLAGGYDFGYNEQFF. In DNA form, the CDR3 reads TGTGCCAGCAGTGAATTTCTTGCGGGGGGGTATGATTTCGGTTACAATGAGCAGTTCTTC.

This clonotype turned up a few times. The genes are TRBV7-2 and TRBJ2-2; D uncertain. Germline values: CDR1 SGHTA, CDR2 FQGNSA. The CDR3 loop spans 15 amino acids. The V gene lost 4 bases and the J gene lost 1 base, with 10 bases spanning the gap. This CDR3 reads CASSSYKLNTGELFF. DNA for the CDR3: TGTGCCAGCAGCTCTTACAAGCTGAACACCGGGGAGCTGTTTTTT.

The table lists this clonotype with many counts. The chain recombines TRBV20-1 with TRBJ1-1; D not certain. The CDR3 is made up of 14 amino acids. Germline CDR1 and CDR2: DFQATT and SNEGSKA (reference sequence). V lost 2 bases, J lost 4 bases, and 14 bases lay in between. CDR3 in amino acids: CSARYIHGSTEAFF. CDR3 bases: TGCAGTGCTAGATACATCCACGGTAGCACTGAAGCTTTCTTT.

Ten or more counts support this clonotype. The V call is TRBV3-1, the J call TRBJ2-1, with a possible D match to TRBD1 (5 bases). Between the trimmed V and J ends, which lost 4 bases and 8 bases, there was a span of 9 bases. The CDR3 totals 12 residues. From germline, CDR1 is LGHDT and CDR2 YNNKEL (reference sequence). The CDR3 bases are TGTGCCAGCAGCCCCTGGGGCGATGAGCAGTTCTTC. Protein sequence: CASSPWGDEQFF.

The sample holds many counts of this clonotype. The rearrangement joins TRBV4-2 to TRBJ2-1; TRBD2 matches at 10 bases. The CDR3 consists of 14 residues. V lost 7 bases to trimming and J lost 6 bases; unmatched junction nucleotides: 6. Germline CDR1 LGHNA, CDR2 YNFKEQ. Here the CDR3 DNA reads TGTGCCAGCACCAACCGGACTAGCGGCAATGAGCAGTTCTTC. This translates into CASTNRTSGNEQFF.

In its sample, this clonotype was seen a few times. This sequence joins TRBV29-1 and TRBJ2-7; 9 positions match TRBD1. Germline CDR1 is SQVTM and CDR2 is ANQGSEA. This CDR3 region has 12 residues. V shed 7 bases, J shed 7 bases, and the junction held 8 bases outside the gene matches. The CDR3 sequence is CSARDRVGEQYF. The CDR3 DNA sequence: TGCAGCGCCAGGGACAGGGTAGGGGAGCAGTACTTC.

The CDR3 nucleotides read TGTGCCAGCAGCCCGGGACTAGCGGAGCCTCATACGCAGTATTTT. This translates into CASSPGLAEPHTQYF. The chain couples TRBV7-6 to TRBJ2-3; TRBD2 aligns across 11 bases. The CDR3 covers 15 residues. Trimming removed 5 bases from V and 7 bases from J; junction bases left unmatched: 8. CDR1 is SGHVS and CDR2 is FNYEAQ in the germline V gene.

Only a few counts were recorded for this clonotype. The chain joins TRBV20-1 to TRBJ2-3; tentative D call: TRBD1 (5 bases). Germline V gene data show CDR1 as DFQATT and CDR2 as SNEGSKA (reference sequence). The CDR3 spans 14 residues. CDR3 DNA: TGCAGCGGACAAGCGCCGACTAGCACAGATACGCAGTATTTT. As protein: CSGQAPTSTDTQYF.